This T cell receptor (beta chain) was recorded in a study of T cells expressing NK-cell markers. Study-level background: Source material for TCR beta repertoires consisted of sorted CD3+CD56+NKG2C+, CD3+CD56+NKG2C- and CD3+CD56-NKG2C+ T cells.

The CDR3 loop spans 12 amino acids. Germline values: CDR1 SGDLS, CDR2 YYNGEE. With the 5' RACE reads reprocessed, TCRdb shows one record per CDR3 protein and no DNA. Its listing shows 400,000 to 550,000 distinct CDR3 sequences. This clonotype originated in a woman between 18 and 70 years old in good health. The sequenced sample consisted of blood T cells: a sorted CD56 or NKG2C T cell subset, CD4+ or CD8+ T cells, or bulk PBMC T cells (not recorded which). V usage is TRBV9 and J usage is TRBJ2-7. CDR3 protein: CASSGEFHEQYF.